One sample yielded the 13 T cell receptor beta chains listed below, sequenced in a study of technical replicates of blood from a handful of donors. Assay: immunoSEQ multiplex PCR; the TCRdb copy retains only in-frame clones and omits some. Among 75,000 to 95,000 clones, over 80% were seen once, and the ten largest hold approximately 0.28%. The source material was T cells isolated from PBMCs. These receptors were collected from a human donor in good health.

J is TRBJ2-1 and V is TRBV4-2, with TRBD2 identical over 8 bases. V dropped 8 bases and J dropped 4; count of bases not matched to a gene: 4. The CDR3 covers 13 residues. Germline lookup yields CDR1 LGHNA and CDR2 YNFKEQ. CDR3 DNA: TGTGCCAGCGGTCGGGGGGGGTACAATGAGCAGTTCTTC. It encodes CASGRGGYNEQFF.

The genes are TRBV25-1 and TRBJ2-2; D remains ambiguous. V was pared by 7 bases and J by 1 base, with 16 bases between. The germline V gene encodes CDR1 MGHDK and CDR2 SYGVNS. The CDR3 sequence is 16 residues long. CDR3 bases: TGTGCCAGCATGCATTCGCCACAGCAGAACACCGGGGAGCTGTTTTTT. It yields the protein CASMHSPQQNTGELFF.

This chain connects TRBV28 to TRBJ2-7; the match to TRBD1 covers 10 bases. Germline values: CDR1 MDHEN, CDR2 SYDVKM. Losses at the gene ends were 10 bases for V and 2 bases for J; bases not matched to a gene: 8. CDR3 size: 14 residues. The CDR3 spells CAIMAGTGAYEQYF. The CDR3 DNA sequence: TGTGCCATAATGGCCGGGACAGGGGCCTACGAGCAGTACTTC.

This rearrangement joins TRBV27 to TRBJ2-5, with 10 nucleotides matching TRBD2. CDR3 size: 16 residues. With 3 bases clipped from V and 5 bases from J, the junction kept 9 bases outside the gene matches. Germline CDR1 is MNHEY and CDR2 is SMNVEV (reference sequence). The CDR3 sequence: CASSLASGRVGETQYF. CDR3 DNA: TGTGCCAGCAGTTTGGCTAGCGGGAGAGTGGGCGAGACCCAGTACTTC.

This sequence joins TRBV2 and TRBJ2-7; D might be TRBD2 (7 bases). The germline V and J ends were trimmed by 7 bases and 3 bases, with 31 bases remaining between them. Germline V gives CDR1 SNHLY, CDR2 FYNNEI. CDR3 size: 19 residues. The CDR3: CASTQRGGGESHIYYEQYF. Written as DNA, the CDR3 is TGTGCCAGCACCCAGCGTGGCGGGGGCGAATCCCATATTTACTACGAGCAGTACTTC.

The chain uses TRBV19 and TRBJ2-3, with D possibly matching TRBD1 (5 bases). The CDR3 sequence is 16 residues long. Germline assignment: CDR1 LNHDA and CDR2 SQIVND (reference sequence). The V gene lost 6 bases and the J gene lost 11 bases, with 27 bases spanning the gap. The DNA of the CDR3 is TGTGCCAGTAGAGGATGGAGACAGCCCGCTGGGATTGAGCAGTATTTT. Translating it yields CASRGWRQPAGIEQYF.

This clone was seen a handful of times. The J gene is TRBJ2-2, the V gene TRBV18, with D maybe TRBD1 (6 bases). V dropped 4 bases and J dropped 1 base, with 16 bases sitting between them. CDR3 length: 17 amino acids. CDR1 and CDR2 (germline): KGHSH, LQKENI. This chain's CDR3 is CASSRLDRTLNTGELFF. The DNA for the CDR3 is TGTGCCAGCTCACGCCTCGACAGGACCTTGAACACCGGGGAGCTGTTTTTT.

The J gene is TRBJ2-5, the V gene TRBV4-1; no definite D call. Germline CDR1 reads MGHRA; CDR2 reads YSYEKL. V gave up 5 bases and J gave up 4 bases, with 20 bases separating them. The length of the CDR3 is 16 residues. The CDR3 spells CASSDEYRIYRETQYF. As DNA, the CDR3 is TGCGCCAGCAGCGATGAATACCGAATATACAGAGAGACCCAGTACTTC.

CDR3 sequence (DNA): TGTGCCAGCAGCTCGGGGGGGACAGGGGACGAGCAGTACTTC. Its translation is CASSSGGTGDEQYF. V is TRBV11-3 and J is TRBJ2-7; 10 nucleotides align to TRBD1. CDR1 SGHNT and CDR2 YENEEA come from the germline V gene. The CDR3 has 14 amino acids. With 4 bases clipped from V and 5 bases from J, the junction kept 5 bases outside the gene matches.

V and J are TRBV27 and TRBJ2-3, with 13 positions matching TRBD2. V shed 5 bases, J shed 7 bases, and the junction held 6 bases outside the gene matches. The CDR3 sequence is 15 residues long. The germline CDR1 and CDR2 sequences are MNHEY and SMNVEV (reference sequence). The CDR3, as DNA: TGTGCCAGCAGTCCCGGGACTAGCGGGGCCAATACGCAGTATTTT. It is translated as CASSPGTSGANTQYF.

V usage is TRBV6-6 and J usage is TRBJ2-5; 7 positions match TRBD1. Looked up from germline, CDR1 is MNHNY and CDR2 is SVGAGI (reference sequence). The CDR3 extends over 13 amino acids. The V segment lost 6 bases and the J segment 2 bases; nucleotides outside the gene matches: 3. CDR3 in DNA: TGTGCCAGCAGAGAACAGGGGCAAGAGACCCAGTACTTC. Translation: CASREQGQETQYF.

The chain employs TRBV30 and TRBJ1-6; weak D call: TRBD1 (5 bases). Germline lookup yields CDR1 GTSNPN and CDR2 SVGIG (reference sequence). The CDR3 is 14 residues long. Trimming stripped 4 bases from V and 10 bases from J, with 17 bases between. CDR3 residues: CAWTIDSFYSPLHF. In DNA form, the CDR3 reads TGTGCCTGGACAATCGACAGTTTCTACTCACCCCTCCACTTT.

The rearrangement links TRBV11-2 to TRBJ2-7; a possible D gene is TRBD2 (6 bases). Germline loops: CDR1 SGHAT, CDR2 FQNNGV. The V gene lost 6 bases and the J gene lost 2 bases, with 14 bases spanning the gap. This CDR3 has 14 amino acids. The CDR3 loop reads CASRSMAGTYEQYF. The CDR3, as DNA: TGTGCCAGCAGGTCCATGGCGGGGACCTACGAGCAGTACTTC.